This T cell receptor (beta chain) was sequenced in a study of shared clonotypes between healthy human individuals (dated by TCRdb to about 2020). Context from the whole study: The cohort comprised a couple of women and a few men aged 18 to 49 years. To estimate repertoire size and how much clonotypes are shared between individuals, the study performed deep sequencing of blood TCR repertoires from about five healthy adults. Between about 0.8 and 9 billion PBMCs per donor were obtained by leukapheresis. For each donor, CD4 naive and CD4 memory were each run on three plates, CD8 naive on two plates, and CD8 memory on one plate. To increase sequencing depth and limit assay-specific biases, TCR repertoire library preparation and sequencing were carried out by different laboratories using diverse techniques.

Using the deep immunoSEQ assay, TCR CDR3 regions were amplified from genomic DNA by multiplex PCR. Extracted genomic DNA from each cell subset was distributed evenly across all wells of several immunoSEQ 96-well plates, and each plate was treated as a replicate. For sorted subsets, each replicate PCR was loaded with about 200 ng genomic DNA, equivalent to 25,000 to 35,000 T cell genomes. Purified libraries were measured with a Qubit 3.0 fluorometer, size-checked on a Bioanalyzer 2100, and measured again with the KAPA Library Quantification kit. Every immunoSEQ 96-well plate was sequenced on a separate single-read 150-cycle Illumina NextSeq 550 flow cell. The authors processed their data as follows. Because only junctional sequences without quality scores were contained in the immunoSEQ output, filtering matching that applied to full-length reads could not be performed. To assign V/J genes and CDR3, sequences were annotated using PyIR, a Python wrapper for IgBLAST v1.9, with IMGT germline references. Reads were removed for weak V/J assignments (E-value above 1e-6), missing CDR3, stop codons, out-of-frame junctions, or ambiguous translated residues. V3J clonotypes were defined as sequences sharing an identical inferred V gene, J gene, and CDR3 amino acid sequence. Percentage overlap between repertoires was computed as shared unique clonotypes divided by the size of the smaller repertoire. Richness of each repertoire was evaluated using RTK rarefaction, the Chao1 estimator, and Recon v2.1 estimates of unobserved clonotypes. For all TCRbeta clonotypes obtained by the gDNA method from four donors, generation probabilities were computed with OLGA. The table was pulled from immuneACCESS by TCRdb, which kept in-frame rearrangements only. Such tables lose some clones; where checked, under half of the loss comes from unresolved V genes, and the rest has no known cause. D and trimming were read from the DNA, whereas the V and J calls and clone size are those reported in that table. The sample table shows approximately 2,000,000 clones, and roughly 93% are seen once. The ten largest clones add up to around 1.7% of the sample.

Note on this clone: Its antigen is not yet known. Within one base of it there is no much larger clone, and no base qualities were kept.

CD8 naive samples consisted of CD45RO-negative cells that were positively selected for CCR7, yielding a CD45RA+CCR7+ population without TemRA cells. Healthy HIV-negative adults with no recently reported acute infections or vaccinations were included as donors. Only Caucasian adults living in Nashville, Tennessee, USA were represented among the donors. Blood was collected by leukapheresis, and PBMCs were isolated by Ficoll-Histopaque density gradient centrifugation and then cryopreserved in liquid nitrogen vapor phase. Analytical flow cytometry was used to check the purity and quantity of every magnetically sorted T cell population. Each sorted fraction had its genomic DNA isolated and then quantified by UV absorbance on a Nanodrop 2000c. General study outcomes and caveats: Naive subsets generally had larger estimated clonotype richness than memory subsets. Because the study included a small number of donors, the genetic and exposure-history diversity represented was limited. Sampling was restricted to blood, and TCR repertoires in tissues likely differ from the TCR repertoires found in blood. Compared with non-shared clonotypes, clonotypes shared by all four sorted-subset donors had higher generation probabilities. Sharing across four donors was observed for 4.5% to 6.5% of naive CD4, over 3% of naive CD8, 2% to 2.5% of memory CD4, and around 0.4% of memory CD8 clonotypes. Pairwise subsampling indicated that sequencing depth was expected to affect the degree of clonotype sharing among donors. Rarefaction of sorted-subset datasets indicated incomplete sequencing despite the large sequencing depth.

The sequence was obtained from a man between 18 and 29 years old in good health. Some clones in this sample may be carry-over from other donors' samples. The sequencing sample was made of naive CD8+ T cells from PBMCs. The cell subset or site label, as the study defines it: CD45RA+CCR7+.

The DNA sequence is TGTGCCAGCAGGAGGGGCCTCCGAGAGACCCAGTACTTC. This sequence encodes CASRRGLRETQYF. The chain couples TRBV28 to TRBJ2-5; the D segment may tentatively be TRBD1 or TRBD2, each giving 5 matched bases. The V end loses 6 bases and the J end loses 4 bases, and a stretch of 12 bases separates them. From the cysteine through the phenylalanine, the CDR3 covers 13 amino acids. Only CDR3 DNA remains: 39 bases, in frame from the first base. According to the germline V gene, CDR1 reads MDHEN and CDR2 reads SYDVKM.